This T cell receptor (beta chain) comes out of a study of T cells in localized non-small cell lung cancer. Study conclusions and caveats: Sequencing involved a lone tumor region, leaving heterogeneity possible.

Comment on this clone: The antigen is undetermined.

Trimming removed 0 bases from V and 8 bases from J; junction bases left unmatched: 7. This CDR3 comprises 15 residues. Germline-derived CDR1 and CDR2 are SGHRS and YFSETQ. TCRdb keeps only in-frame clones here, not all; method: immunoSEQ multiplex PCR. This table holds more than 10,000 clones, around 84% found once. Sequences were derived from peripheral blood, sampled before any cancer treatment. This TCR was sampled from a male donor older than 55 with stage I squamous cell lung carcinoma. The chain links TRBV5-1 to TRBJ2-2, with 7 bases that match TRBD1. DNA for the CDR3: TGCGCCAGCAGCTTGGCTAGGGGGCAGAGTGGGGAGCTGTTTTTT. Encoded protein: CASSLARGQSGELFF.